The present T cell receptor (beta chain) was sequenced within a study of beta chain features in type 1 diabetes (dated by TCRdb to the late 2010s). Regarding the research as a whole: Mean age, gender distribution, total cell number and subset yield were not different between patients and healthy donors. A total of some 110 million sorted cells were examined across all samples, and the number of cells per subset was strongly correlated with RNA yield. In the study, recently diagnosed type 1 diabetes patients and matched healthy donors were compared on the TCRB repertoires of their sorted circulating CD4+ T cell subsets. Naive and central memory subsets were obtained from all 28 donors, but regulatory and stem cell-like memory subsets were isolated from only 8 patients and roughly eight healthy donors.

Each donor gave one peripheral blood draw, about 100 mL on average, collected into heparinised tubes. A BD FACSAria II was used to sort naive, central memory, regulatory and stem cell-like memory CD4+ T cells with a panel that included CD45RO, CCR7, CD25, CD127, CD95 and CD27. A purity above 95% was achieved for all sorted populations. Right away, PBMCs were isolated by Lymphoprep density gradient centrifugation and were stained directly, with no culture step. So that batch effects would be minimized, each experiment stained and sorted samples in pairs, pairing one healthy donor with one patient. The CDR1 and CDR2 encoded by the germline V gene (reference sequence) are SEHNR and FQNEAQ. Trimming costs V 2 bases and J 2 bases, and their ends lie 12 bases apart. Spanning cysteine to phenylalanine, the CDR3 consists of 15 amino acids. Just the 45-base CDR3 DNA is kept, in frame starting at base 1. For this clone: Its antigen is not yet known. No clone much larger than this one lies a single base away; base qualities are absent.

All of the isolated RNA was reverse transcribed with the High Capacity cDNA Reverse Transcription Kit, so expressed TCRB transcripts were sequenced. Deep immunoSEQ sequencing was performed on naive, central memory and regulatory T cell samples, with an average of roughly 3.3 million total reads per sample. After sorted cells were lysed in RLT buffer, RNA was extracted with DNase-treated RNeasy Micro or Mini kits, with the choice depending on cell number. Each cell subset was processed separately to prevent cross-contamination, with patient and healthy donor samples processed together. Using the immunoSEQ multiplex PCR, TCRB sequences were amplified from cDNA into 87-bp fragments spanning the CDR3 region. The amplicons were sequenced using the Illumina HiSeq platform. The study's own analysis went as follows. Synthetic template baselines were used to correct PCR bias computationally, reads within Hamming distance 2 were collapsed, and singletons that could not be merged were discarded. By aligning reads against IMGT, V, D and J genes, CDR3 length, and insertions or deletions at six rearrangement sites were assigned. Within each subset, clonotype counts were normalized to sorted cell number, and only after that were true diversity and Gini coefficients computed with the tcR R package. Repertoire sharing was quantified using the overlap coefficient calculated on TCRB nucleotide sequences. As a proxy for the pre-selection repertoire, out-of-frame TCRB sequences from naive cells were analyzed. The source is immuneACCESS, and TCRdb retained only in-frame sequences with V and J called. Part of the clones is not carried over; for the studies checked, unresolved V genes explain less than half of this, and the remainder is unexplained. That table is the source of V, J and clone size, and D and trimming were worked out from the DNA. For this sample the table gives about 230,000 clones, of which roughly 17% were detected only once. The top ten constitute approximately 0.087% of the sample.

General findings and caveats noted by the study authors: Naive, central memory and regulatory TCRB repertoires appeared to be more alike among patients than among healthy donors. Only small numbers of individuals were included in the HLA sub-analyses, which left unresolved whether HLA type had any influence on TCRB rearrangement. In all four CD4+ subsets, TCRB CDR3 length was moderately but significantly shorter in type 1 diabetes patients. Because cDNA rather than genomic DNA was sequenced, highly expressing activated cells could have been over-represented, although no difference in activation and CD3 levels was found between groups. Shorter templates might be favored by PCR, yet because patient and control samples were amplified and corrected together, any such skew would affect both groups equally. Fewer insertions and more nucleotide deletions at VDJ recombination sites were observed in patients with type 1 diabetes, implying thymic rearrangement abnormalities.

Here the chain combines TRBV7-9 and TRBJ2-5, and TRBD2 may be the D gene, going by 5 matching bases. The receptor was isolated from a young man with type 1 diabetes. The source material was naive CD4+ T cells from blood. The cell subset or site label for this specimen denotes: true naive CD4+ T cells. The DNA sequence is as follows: TGTGCCAGCAGCTTAACCCGGACGGGGCAAGAGACCCAGTACTTC. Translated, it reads CASSLTRTGQETQYF.